Reported below is one TCR beta chain. Additional DNA sequences in this sample encode the identical CDR3. The CDR3 is 13 amino acids. Germline assignment: CDR1 LNHDA and CDR2 SQIVND (reference sequence). With 7 bases clipped from V and 4 bases from J, the junction kept 4 bases outside the gene matches. This entry comes from a study of blood T cell repertoires in COVID-19. For the study at large: Sites in the United States, Italy and Spain provided acute and convalescent COVID-19 samples. Sample material is recorded as cDNA or gDNA derived from T cells, B-cell-depleted T cells, or PBMCs.

Source study methods: Amplification with reference gene primers provided the estimates of nucleated cell counts. Sequenced by immunoSEQ multiplex PCR; TCRdb stores in-frame clones only, minus some. V and J calls and clone size come straight from that table; D and trimming were deduced from the DNA. The table shows under 150,000 clones, with around 83% occurring only once. This sequence was found in a man aged 35-49 years with active or convalescent COVID-19. Sample: peripheral blood. This chain uses TRBV19 with TRBJ1-2; TRBD1 matches 9 bases. CDR3 bases: TGTGCCAGTACCCCGACAGGGGGCTATGGCTACACCTTC. This encodes CASTPTGGYGYTF. The full variable domain, its missing parts supplied by reference TRBV19 and TRBJ1-2, is DGGITQSPKYLFRKEGQNVTLSCEQNLNHDAMYWYRQDPGQGLRLIYYSQIVNDFQKGDIAEGYSVSREKKESFPLTVTSAQKNPTAFYLCASTPTGGYGYTFGSGTRLTVV.